The T cell receptor (beta chain) described here comes from a study of blood T cell repertoires in COVID-19 (dated by TCRdb to the early 2020s). Regarding the complete study: Samples from collaborators originated in the United States, Italy and Spain and spanned both the acute and convalescent phases of COVID-19. A freely available public database, intended as a resource for researchers studying the immune response to SARS-CoV-2, is where the repertoires were released. Samples came from the ongoing ImmuneRACE study (first 160 participants) plus 1,254 subjects from 6 global collaborators. Where HLA class I and class II types were available, the types were taken from metadata supplied by the sample provider, not from assay-based typing. The dataset comprised deeply sampled blood TCRbeta repertoires from subjects exposed to, actively infected with, or recovered from COVID-19. The material from the prospective study consisted of cDNA or gDNA derived from T cells, B-cell-depleted T cells, or PBMCs. Nearly every sample came with metadata listing a de-identified subject ID, COVID-19 status, age in years and sex.

TCRbeta CDR3 regions were amplified from genomic DNA using the immunoSEQ Assay, a bias-controlled multiplex PCR. The original pipeline was this. The number of nucleated cells in each sample was estimated from the amplification of reference gene primers within the assay. Sequence reads were collapsed and filtered to measure the absolute abundance of every unique TCRbeta CDR3 rearrangement. For each sample, productive Simpson clonality was calculated by taking the square root of Simpson's diversity index across productive rearrangements. TCRdb took over this immuneACCESS table, retaining in-frame rearrangements with V and J assigned. Such tables are incomplete; in checked studies, under half of the missing clones stem from an unresolved V gene, and the remainder is unexplained. That table furnishes V, J and clone size, whereas the DNA furnished D and trimming. This sample holds 59,000 or so clones; roughly 79% were observed only once. The ten most abundant clones make up 25% to 35% of the sample.

Details on this clone: The antigen it binds to is not known. No clone much larger than this one lies a single base away; base qualities are absent.

Collaborating institutions collected whole blood in K2EDTA tubes following their own protocols. For TCRbeta analysis, collaborators shipped samples as frozen whole blood, isolated PBMCs, or DNA extracted from either of those sample types. Results the study describes overall, beyond this receptor: Clinical and demographic metadata were provided uncurated, with the amount varying by source and participant.

The CDR3 has 15 amino acids, counting the end cysteine and phenylalanine. The retained sequence is limited to the CDR3, 45 bases, with the frame set at the first base. CDR1 SGHRS and CDR2 YFSETQ were looked up in the germline V gene. V lost 3 bases and J lost 7 bases, and the count of bases not matched to a germline gene is 10. Recombination connected TRBV5-1 to TRBJ1-2, with 9 middle bases fitting TRBD1. The material sequenced was peripheral blood. The origin of this receptor is a woman of 80 years or more with active or convalescent COVID-19. This receptor has the CDR3 CASSYNDRGLGGYTF. The DNA sequence is as follows: TGCGCCAGCAGCTATAACGACAGGGGGTTGGGTGGCTACACCTTC. Where the CDR3 stops, the reference TRBV5-1 and TRBJ1-2 genes take over; the full variable domain is KAGVTQTPRYLIKTRGQQVTLSCSPISGHRSVSWYQQTPGQGLQFLFEYFSETQRNKGNFPGRFSGRQFSNSRSEMNVSTLELGDSALYLCASSYNDRGLGGYTFGSGTRLTVV.